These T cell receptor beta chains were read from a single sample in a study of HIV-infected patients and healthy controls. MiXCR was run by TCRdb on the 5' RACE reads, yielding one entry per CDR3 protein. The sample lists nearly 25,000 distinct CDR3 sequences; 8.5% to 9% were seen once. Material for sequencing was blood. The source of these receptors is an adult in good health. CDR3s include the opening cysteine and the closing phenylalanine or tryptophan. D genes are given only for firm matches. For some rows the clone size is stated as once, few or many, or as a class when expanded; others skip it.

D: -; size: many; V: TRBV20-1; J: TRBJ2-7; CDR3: CSARDTGHDYEQYF; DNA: TGCAGTGCTAGAGATACAGGGCACGACTACGAGCAGTACTTC
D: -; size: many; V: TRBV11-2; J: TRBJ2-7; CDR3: CASSLISLRFSYEQYF; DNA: TGTGCCAGCAGCTTAATCAGCCTTCGATTCTCCTACGAGCAGTACTTC
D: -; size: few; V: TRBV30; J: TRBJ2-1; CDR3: CAWSKERNEQFF; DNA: TGTGCCTGGAGTAAAGAACGGAATGAGCAGTTCTTC
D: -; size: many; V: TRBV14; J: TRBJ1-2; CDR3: CASSQDSVRAAGVYGYTF; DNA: TGTGCCAGCAGCCAAGACTCAGTGCGGGCCGCAGGGGTCTATGGCTACACCTTC
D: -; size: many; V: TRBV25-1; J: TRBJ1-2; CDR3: CASSLKVNYGYTF; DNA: TGTGCCAGCAGCCTGAAGGTGAACTATGGCTACACCTTC
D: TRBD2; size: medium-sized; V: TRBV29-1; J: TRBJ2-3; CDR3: CSVEVAGTDTQYF; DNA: TGCAGCGTTGAAGTAGCGGGGACAGATACGCAGTATTTT
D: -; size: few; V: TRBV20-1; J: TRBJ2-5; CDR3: CSARTTQETQYF; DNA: TGCAGTGCTCGGACTACCCAAGAGACCCAGTACTTC
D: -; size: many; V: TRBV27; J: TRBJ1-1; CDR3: CASSLFWGGWTEAFF; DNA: TGTGCCAGCAGTTTATTCTGGGGGGGATGGACTGAAGCTTTCTTT
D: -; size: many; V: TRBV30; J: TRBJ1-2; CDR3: CAWSVPSESVPGYTF; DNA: TGTGCCTGGAGTGTACCGAGCGAGTCAGTCCCTGGCTACACCTTC
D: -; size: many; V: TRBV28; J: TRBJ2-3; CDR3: CASGGAPTDTQYF; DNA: TGTGCCAGCGGGGGCGCCCCGACAGATACGCAGTATTTT
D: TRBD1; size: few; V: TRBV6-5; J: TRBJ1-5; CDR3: CASRSQGGSNQPQHF; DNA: TGTGCCAGCAGATCTCAGGGGGGGAGCAATCAGCCCCAGCATTTT
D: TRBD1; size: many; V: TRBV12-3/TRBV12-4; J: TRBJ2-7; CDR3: CASSAGTGIHYEQYF; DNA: TGTGCCAGCAGTGCCGGGACAGGGATCCACTACGAGCAGTACTTC
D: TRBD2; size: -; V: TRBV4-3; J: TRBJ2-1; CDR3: CASSQEGAGGAYNEQFF; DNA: TGCGCCAGCAGCCAAGAAGGGGCGGGGGGGGCCTACAATGAGCAGTTCTTC
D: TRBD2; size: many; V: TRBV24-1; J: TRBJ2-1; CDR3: CATSDPTSGGAAEQFF; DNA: TGTGCCACCAGTGATCCAACTAGCGGGGGGGCCGCTGAGCAGTTCTTC
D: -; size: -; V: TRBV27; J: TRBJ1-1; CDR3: CASSPRDLAEAFF; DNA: TGTGCCAGCAGTCCCAGGGATCTCGCTGAAGCTTTCTTT
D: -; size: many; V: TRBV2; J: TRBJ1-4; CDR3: CASIVYSPTNEKLFF; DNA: TGTGCCAGCATTGTATATTCTCCAACTAATGAAAAACTGTTTTTT
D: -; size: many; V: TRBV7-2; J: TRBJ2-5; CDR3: CASSLEVVGTQYF; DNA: TGTGCCAGCAGCTTAGAAGTCGTCGGGACCCAGTACTTC
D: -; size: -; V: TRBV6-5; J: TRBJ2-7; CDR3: CASSYSRPLGYEQYF; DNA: TGTGCCAGCAGTTACTCGAGGCCCCTGGGGTACGAGCAGTACTTC
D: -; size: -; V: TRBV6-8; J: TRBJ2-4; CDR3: CASRTKDGVAKNIQYF; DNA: TGTGCCAGCAGAACAAAGGATGGGGTAGCCAAAAACATTCAGTACTTC
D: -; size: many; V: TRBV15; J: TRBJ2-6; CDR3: CATSRDLSGANVLTF; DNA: TGTGCCACCAGCAGAGACCTATCTGGGGCCAACGTCCTGACTTTC
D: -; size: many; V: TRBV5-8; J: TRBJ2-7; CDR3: CASSFGGYEQYF; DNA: TGTGCCAGCAGCTTTGGGGGATACGAGCAGTACTTC
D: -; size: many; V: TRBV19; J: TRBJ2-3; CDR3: CASSIVGLTDTQYF; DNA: TGTGCCAGTAGTATAGTGGGTCTCACAGATACGCAGTATTTT
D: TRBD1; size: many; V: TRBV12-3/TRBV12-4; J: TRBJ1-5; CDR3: CASSRHQGGNQPQHF; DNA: TGTGCCAGCAGCCGACATCAGGGGGGCAATCAGCCCCAGCATTTT
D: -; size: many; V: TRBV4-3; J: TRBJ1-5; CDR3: CASSQDNNQPQHF; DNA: TGCGCCAGCAGCCAAGATAACAATCAGCCCCAGCATTTT
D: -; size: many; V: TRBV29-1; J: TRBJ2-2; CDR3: CSVVFGFSTGELFF; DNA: TGCAGCGTTGTCTTCGGTTTTAGCACCGGGGAGCTGTTTTTT